This T cell receptor (beta chain) originates from a study of T-cell reconstitution after alpha-beta-depleted transplantation in children. This CDR3 region has 15 residues. With V trimmed by 3 bases and J by 2 bases, 4 bases remained unmatched. This sample's TCRbeta library carried unique molecular identifier barcodes. TCRdb re-called the PCR reads through MiXCR, storing one row per CDR3 protein. The table shows about 980,000 distinct CDR3 sequences, with about 29% occurring only once. This clonotype came up once. The genes are TRBV12-3 or TRBV12-4 and TRBJ2-5; 9 bases match TRBD2. The clonotype was recovered from a boy in the first two years of life who had a stem cell transplant for SCID, so the T cells may come from the graft donor. The sequences come from PBMCs, mostly from graft donor cells, collected 360 days after TCRalphabeta/CD19-depleted stem cell transplant. CDR3 bases: TGTGCCAGCAGTTTCTCGCGGGGGGGACAAGAGACCCAGTACTTC. It yields the protein CASSFSRGGQETQYF.